This T cell receptor (beta chain) was found in a study of blood T cell repertoires in COVID-19. From germline, CDR1 is MDHEN and CDR2 SYDVKM. J was trimmed by 8 bases and V by 7 bases; bases with no gene match: 5. The length of the CDR3 is 12 residues. Assay: immunoSEQ multiplex PCR; the TCRdb copy retains only in-frame clones and omits some. This table holds under 300,000 clones, approximately 80% found once. This sequence was found in a woman aged 80 or over with active or convalescent COVID-19. This chain uses TRBV28 with TRBJ2-1; 7 bases fit TRBD2. Sample: peripheral blood. The CDR3 DNA sequence: TGTGCCAGCACCATCGGGGGGTATGAGCAGTTCTTC. Translating it yields CASTIGGYEQFF.